Listed below are T cell receptor beta chains from one sample, sequenced in a study of Ad26.COV2.S vaccination and SARS-CoV-2 variants. The data were produced by immunoSEQ multiplex PCR, yet TCRdb's version contains in-frame clones alone and is incomplete. The profile covers a few hundred thousand clones, with around 91% appearing a single time and under 2% taken by the ten largest. The material was peripheral blood, obtained in a trial of Ad26.COV2.S vaccine versus placebo. These receptors all stem from a person between 18 and 65 years old who received the Ad26.COV2.S COVID-19 vaccine or a placebo. CDR3s include the opening cysteine and the closing phenylalanine or tryptophan. The D gene is left open where the match is weak. Clone sizes are given selectively: once, few, many, or a class where the clone is expanded.

>NA|TRBJ1-2|TRBV5-1|NA
TGCGCCAGCAGCTTCCGGGGAGAGGCCTATGGCTACACCTTC
CASSFRGEAYGYTF
>TRBD2|TRBJ2-7|TRBV3-1/TRBV3-2|NA
TGTGCCAGCAGCCAAGGCTTGGGTCTCCTAGCGGGCGTCTACGAGCAGTACTTC
CASSQGLGLLAGVYEQYF
>TRBD2|TRBJ2-1|TRBV5-1|NA
TGCGCCAGCAGCTTTAGCGGGAGAGGGGACAATGAGCAGTTCTTC
CASSFSGRGDNEQFF
>NA|TRBJ1-4|TRBV5-4|NA
TGTGCCAGCAGCATCCGGGACGAGGCTGAAAAACTGTTTTTT
CASSIRDEAEKLFF
>NA|TRBJ2-1|TRBV28|few
TGTGCCAGCAGTTACAATGAGCAGTTCTTC
CASSYNEQFF
>TRBD1|TRBJ2-7|TRBV28|NA
TGTGCCAGCAGTTTACGGCGGGGCAGGGGGCGACCCTACGAGCAGTACTTC
CASSLRRGRGRPYEQYF
>NA|TRBJ2-7|TRBV5-6|NA
TGTGCCAGCAGCTTGGCGGGCCTTTCCTACGAGCAGTACTTC
CASSLAGLSYEQYF
>NA|TRBJ1-1|TRBV3-1/TRBV3-2|NA
TGTGCCAGCAGCCTGGGGGTTCTTGGCACTGAAGCTTTCTTT
CASSLGVLGTEAFF
>TRBD2|TRBJ2-5|TRBV5-1|NA
TGCGCCAGCAGCTTGTGGGCTAGCGGGAGAGAGACCCAGTACTTC
CASSLWASGRETQYF
>TRBD2|TRBJ2-1|TRBV14|NA
TGTGCCAGCAGCCAAGATCGACTAGCGGGAGACAATGAGCAGTTCTTC
CASSQDRLAGDNEQFF
>TRBD1|TRBJ2-7|TRBV23-1|NA
TGCGCCAGCAGTCAGCCGGGACAGGGCCCTCACGAGCAGTACTTC
CASSQPGQGPHEQYF
>NA|TRBJ1-5|TRBV6-6|NA
TGTGCCAGCAGCCCGGGGAGCCAGCCCCAGCATTTT
CASSPGSQPQHF
>NA|TRBJ2-7|TRBV30|NA
TGTGCCTGGAGTTCGGAAGGGTTGGCCTACGAGCAGTACTTC
CAWSSEGLAYEQYF
>NA|TRBJ1-1|TRBV7-9|once
TGTGCCAGCAGTCTCAGCACCTCTGAAGCTTTCTTT
CASSLSTSEAFF
>NA|TRBJ2-3|TRBV12-5|NA
TGTGCTAGTGGTTCCTCAGGGACAGATACGCAGTATTTT
CASGSSGTDTQYF
>NA|TRBJ2-7|TRBV3-1/TRBV3-2|NA
TGTGCCAGCAGCCACATGGGGGGAGGAATTAACGAGCAGTACTTC
CASSHMGGGINEQYF
>TRBD2|TRBJ2-1|TRBV19|NA
TGTGCCAGTAGTTATGGAGGACTAGCGGGAGCGCCGGTGAGGAGGTTCTTC
CASSYGGLAGAPVRRFF
>TRBD2|TRBJ2-7|TRBV28|once
TGTGCCAGCAGCCTGACGTTAGCGGGAGAGTCCTACGAGCAGTACTTC
CASSLTLAGESYEQYF
>TRBD1|TRBJ2-6|TRBV29-1|NA
TGCAGCGTAATGGGACAGGGGGCGGCCGGGGCCAACGTCCTGACTTTC
CSVMGQGAAGANVLTF
>NA|TRBJ1-5|TRBV9|once
TGTGCCAGCAGTTCGGGGGGAAGCAATCAGCCCCAGCATTTT
CASSSGGSNQPQHF
>NA|TRBJ2-2|TRBV11-1|NA
TGTGCCAGCAGCTTAAGGGAAATGGTGGTTGAGGAGCTGTTTTTT
CASSLREMVVEELFF
>TRBD2|TRBJ2-1|TRBV5-6|NA
TGTGCCAGCAGCTTATGGGCCGGGGCGGGAGCTCGTAATGAGCAGTTCTTC
CASSLWAGAGARNEQFF
>NA|TRBJ1-5|TRBV18|NA
TGTGCCAGCTCAACCGGGACGTTGAATCAGCCCCAGCATTTT
CASSTGTLNQPQHF
>NA|TRBJ2-7|TRBV5-1|NA
TGCGCCAGCAGCTTGGAGGCGGAGACGTACGAGCAGTACTTC
CASSLEAETYEQYF
>NA|TRBJ2-7|TRBV21-1|NA
TGTGCCATCCCGAAGATCTATACCGGGACAGGGTCCTACGAGCAGTACTTC
CAIPKIYTGTGSYEQYF
>NA|TRBJ2-7|TRBV14|once
TGTGCCAGCAGCTACAGGGTGGACGAGCAGTACTTC
CASSYRVDEQYF
>TRBD2|TRBJ2-1|TRBV20-1|NA
TGCAGTGCTAGTTCCCTAGCGGGAGGGCCGAAACAATTCAATGAGCAGTTCTTC
CSASSLAGGPKQFNEQFF
>TRBD1|TRBJ1-5|TRBV7-2|NA
TGTGCCAGCAGCTCCCTAAGGGGGGGACAGGGACCGAATCAGCCCCAGCATTTT
CASSSLRGGQGPNQPQHF
>NA|TRBJ2-2|TRBV9|NA
TGTGCCAGCAGCGTAGGAGGGACCCCCGGGGAGCTGTTTTTT
CASSVGGTPGELFF
>TRBD2|TRBJ2-3|TRBV3-1/TRBV3-2|once
TGTGCCAGCAGCCAGCTAGCGGGAGGGAGCACAGATACGCAGTATTTT
CASSQLAGGSTDTQYF
>TRBD1|TRBJ1-1|TRBV25-1|NA
TGTGCCAGCACCAGGACAGGTGGGATGAACACTGAAGCTTTCTTT
CASTRTGGMNTEAFF
>NA|TRBJ2-1|TRBV21-1|NA
TGTGCCAGCAGCAAATTCGTCGCGGGAGCTCCCTACAATGAGCAGTTCTTC
CASSKFVAGAPYNEQFF
>TRBD2|TRBJ2-7|TRBV5-1|NA
TGCGCCAGCAGCTTGGTAGCGGGAGGGCCGGTCGAGCAGTACTTC
CASSLVAGGPVEQYF
>NA|TRBJ2-7|TRBV5-4|NA
TGTGCCAGCAGCTCGCGCGGTTCCTACGAGCAGTACTTC
CASSSRGSYEQYF
>TRBD2|TRBJ2-5|TRBV19|NA
TGTGCCAGTAGTGTCGGACTAGCCCAAGAGACCCAGTACTTC
CASSVGLAQETQYF
>NA|TRBJ2-3|TRBV3-1/TRBV3-2|once
TGTGCCAGCAGCCAAGACCAGGTGATAGATACGCAGTATTTT
CASSQDQVIDTQYF
>NA|TRBJ1-1|TRBV12-3/TRBV12-4|NA
TGTGCCAGCAGTTTCTACACTGAAGCTTTCTTT
CASSFYTEAFF
>NA|TRBJ2-7|TRBV9|NA
TGTGCCAGCAGCGTAGGGAGCGGGCCAGCCTACGAGCAGTACTTC
CASSVGSGPAYEQYF
>TRBD2|TRBJ2-7|TRBV5-1|NA
TGCGCCAGCAGCTTGGCGGGAGGGCTCGAGCAGTACTTC
CASSLAGGLEQYF
>NA|TRBJ2-1|TRBV21-1|once
TGTGCCAGCAGCAAACCCCGGGCTAGCGGGATTAACAATGAGCAGTTCTTC
CASSKPRASGINNEQFF
>NA|TRBJ1-2|TRBV4-1|NA
TGCGCCAGCAGCCAAGATCCAGGGACCTATGGCTACACCTTC
CASSQDPGTYGYTF
>NA|TRBJ1-5|TRBV5-1|NA
TGCGCCAGCAGCTTGGGAGGCGGAAGCAATCAGCCCCAGCATTTT
CASSLGGGSNQPQHF
>NA|TRBJ1-2|TRBV15|NA
TGTGCCACCAGCAGAGATCGCTTATATGGCTACACCTTC
CATSRDRLYGYTF
>NA|TRBJ2-2|TRBV3-1/TRBV3-2|NA
TGTGCCAGCAGCCAAGCACCCAAGGGGCTGTTTTTT
CASSQAPKGLFF
>NA|TRBJ1-2|TRBV19|NA
TGTGCCAGTAGTCCTGGACAGCGCCGGTATGGCTACACCTTC
CASSPGQRRYGYTF
>NA|TRBJ2-2|TRBV5-1|NA
TGCGCCAGCAGCTTCGGGTGGGGCTCCGGGGAGCTGTTTTTT
CASSFGWGSGELFF
>TRBD2|TRBJ2-1|TRBV11-2|NA
TGTGCCAGCAGCTTAGAACCAGCGGGGTACAATGAGCAGTTCTTC
CASSLEPAGYNEQFF
>NA|TRBJ1-6|TRBV4-3|NA
TGCGCCAGCAGCCATAACAGGGAAAGTTCACCCCTCCACTTT
CASSHNRESSPLHF
>NA|TRBJ1-6|TRBV4-2|few
TGTGCCAGCAGCCAAGAGCCCACAGGGCCCTCACCCCTCCACTTT
CASSQEPTGPSPLHF
>NA|TRBJ1-2|TRBV5-6|NA
TGTGCCAGCAGCTTGTTTCAGCGCGACTATGGCTACACCTTC
CASSLFQRDYGYTF
>TRBD2|TRBJ2-5|TRBV10-3|once
TGTGCCATCAGTGAGTCGAGTAGGACCAGCGGGAGAATTTCTGTAGGAGAGACCCAGTACTTC
CAISESSRTSGRISVGETQYF
>NA|TRBJ1-2|TRBV2|once
TGTGCCAGCAGTGGAGAGAAGGGCTATGGCTACACCTTC
CASSGEKGYGYTF
>NA|TRBJ1-1|TRBV18|NA
TGTGCCAGCTCACAAAGGACAGAGAACACTGAAGCTTTCTTT
CASSQRTENTEAFF
>NA|TRBJ2-7|TRBV20-1|NA
TGCAGTGCTAGAAAGACCCCCGAGCAGTACTTC
CSARKTPEQYF
>TRBD1|TRBJ1-5|TRBV12-3/TRBV12-4|NA
TGTGCCAGCAGGGACAGGGATCAGCCCCAGCATTTT
CASRDRDQPQHF
>TRBD1|TRBJ1-1|TRBV19|NA
TGTGCCAGTAGTAGTGGGACAGGATGGAGCACTGAAGCTTTCTTT
CASSSGTGWSTEAFF
>NA|TRBJ1-2|TRBV30|NA
TGTGCCTGGAGTGGGGCCTATGGCTACACCTTC
CAWSGAYGYTF
>NA|TRBJ2-3|TRBV4-1|NA
TGCGCCAGCAGCCAAGGAAGGGGGACTCTCCGTACAGATACGCAGTATTTT
CASSQGRGTLRTDTQYF
>TRBD1|TRBJ2-7|TRBV25-1|NA
TGTGCCAGCCAAACCGGACTCCGGACAGGGCGTCCTTACGAGCAGTACTTC
CASQTGLRTGRPYEQYF